Shown below are 22 T cell receptor beta chains from a single sample sequenced in a study of neurological immune-mediated disorders. Time point denoted: longitudinal time-point 2. TCRdb re-called the 5' RACE reads with MiXCR, one entry per CDR3 protein. The sample gives 80,000 to 100,000 distinct CDR3 sequences, 5.8% of which show up once; 7.9% is in the top ten. The source material was PBMCs. These receptors were taken from an older woman with multiple sclerosis.

This clonotype appeared many times. The chain employs TRBV2 and TRBJ2-2; the D gene is possibly TRBD1 (6 bases). Germline assignment: CDR1 SNHLY and CDR2 FYNNEI. V lost 8 bases to trimming and J lost 9 bases, with 10 bases between them. This CDR3 is 11 amino acids long. The CDR3 coding sequence is TGTGCCAGCGGGGGCCGGTGGGAGCTGTTTTTT. It codes for CASGGRWELFF.

This clonotype was seen many times. The chain uses TRBV6-1 and TRBJ1-6; D gene uncertain. In germline, CDR1 is MNHNS, CDR2 SASEGT. The CDR3 consists of 14 residues. Trimming removed 7 bases at V and 5 bases at J, with 12 bases between. In DNA form, the CDR3 reads TGTGCCAGCAAAGGCATAGGGAATAATTCACCCCTCCACTTT. Protein sequence: CASKGIGNNSPLHF.

This clonotype came up many times. The V and J genes are TRBV27 and TRBJ1-1; weak D call: TRBD1 (5 bases). This CDR3 contains 15 residues. With 0 bases removed from V and 0 bases from J, the gap between germline ends came to 8 bases. Germline V gene data show CDR1 as MNHEY and CDR2 as SMNVEV (reference sequence). The CDR3 nucleotides are TGTGCCAGCAGTTTATCGCCAGGGATGAACACTGAAGCTTTCTTT. Residues: CASSLSPGMNTEAFF.

This clonotype was seen at least ten times. V usage is TRBV7-2 and J usage is TRBJ1-4; 8 bases agree with TRBD1. From germline, CDR1 is SGHTA and CDR2 FQGNSA. CDR3 length: 14 amino acids. V trimming: 5 bases; J trimming: 2 bases; junction bases outside the gene matches: 1. The CDR3 here is CASSRDRTNEKLFF. The CDR3 DNA sequence: TGTGCCAGCAGCCGGGACAGGACTAATGAAAAACTGTTTTTT.

The table lists this clonotype with many counts. This chain connects TRBV29-1 to TRBJ2-7; D tentatively reads TRBD1 or TRBD2 (5 bases each). The CDR3 is made up of 12 amino acids. Trimming took 7 bases from V and 5 from J, leaving 15 bases between them. Germline lookup yields CDR1 SQVTM and CDR2 ANQGSEA. CDR3 region: CSAGRGSHEQYF. The CDR3 DNA sequence: TGCAGCGCGGGACGGGGTAGCCACGAGCAGTACTTC.

This clonotype was recorded at least ten times. The rearrangement uses TRBV15 and TRBJ2-7; the match to TRBD1 covers 7 bases. V dropped 5 bases and J dropped 5; count of bases not matched to a gene: 0. Looked up from germline, CDR1 is LNHNV and CDR2 is YYDKDF (reference sequence). The CDR3 covers 11 residues. CDR3 coding DNA: TGTGCCACCAGCGACAGGGACGAGCAGTACTTC. It is translated as CATSDRDEQYF.

This clonotype was found many times. J is TRBJ2-7 and V is TRBV29-1, with TRBD1 matching over 8 bases. The trim removed 4 bases at V and 2 bases at J, leaving 1 base unmatched. The germline CDR1 and CDR2 sequences are SQVTM and ANQGSEA. The CDR3 is made up of 12 amino acids. CDR3 coding DNA: TGCAGCGTTGTCAGGGGGCCCTACGAGCAGTACTTC. Translation: CSVVRGPYEQYF.

There are many counts of this clonotype. The rearrangement links TRBV18 to TRBJ1-3, with D uncertain. Trimming left V 0 bases short and J 4 bases short, with 4 bases between. The CDR3 extends over 13 amino acids. Germline V gene data show CDR1 as KGHSH and CDR2 as LQKENI. The CDR3 sequence: CASSPPLGNTIYF. CDR3 sequence (DNA): TGTGCCAGCTCACCACCCCTGGGAAACACCATATATTTT.

In its sample, this clonotype was seen many times. This sequence joins TRBV6-4 and TRBJ2-3; 7 bases match TRBD2. The CDR3 is made up of 13 amino acids. With 2 bases clipped from V and 4 bases from J, the junction kept 0 bases outside the gene matches. The V gene's germline CDR1 is MRHNA and CDR2 SNTAGT. The CDR3 DNA is TGTGCCAGCAGTGACGGGGGGGCAGATACGCAGTATTTT. Its protein is CASSDGGADTQYF.

This clonotype was seen ten or more times. The chain uses TRBV7-9 and TRBJ1-4; D is possibly TRBD1 (6 bases). There are 13 residues in the CDR3. Germline CDR1 reads SEHNR; CDR2 reads FQNEAQ (reference sequence). Trimming stripped 10 bases from V and 4 bases from J, with 13 bases between. This CDR3 is CATTGTSNEKLFF. CDR3 bases: TGTGCCACCACCGGGACAAGTAATGAAAAACTGTTTTTT.

Judged by abundance, this clonotype is medium-sized. Written as DNA, the CDR3 is TGCGCCAGCAGCTTGGCCGGGACGGTCAACACTGAAGCTTTCTTT. This encodes CASSLAGTVNTEAFF. The chain joins TRBV5-1 to TRBJ1-1, with D perhaps matching TRBD1 (5 bases). The V and J ends lost 0 bases and 2 bases respectively, with 11 bases between them. The germline gives CDR1 SGHRS, CDR2 YFSETQ. The CDR3 spans 15 residues.

This clonotype was recorded at least ten times. The chain combines TRBV11-2 with TRBJ1-4, with 9 bases lining up with TRBD1. Trimming cost V 3 bases and J 4 bases; bases outside gene matches: 3. The CDR3 runs 15 residues. Per germline, CDR1 SGHAT and CDR2 FQNNGV. The CDR3 reads CASSFKDRGNEKLFF. The CDR3 nucleotides read TGTGCCAGCAGCTTTAAGGACAGGGGTAATGAAAAACTGTTTTTT.

This clonotype has at least ten counts. The rearrangement joins TRBV24-1 to TRBJ2-2; D is unresolved. Germline V lookup: CDR1 KGHDR, CDR2 SFDVKD. CDR3 length: 15 residues. The ends were cut back, 4 bases at V and 1 base at J, with 9 bases in the middle. For the CDR3, the DNA is TGTGCCACCAGTGAAGGCAGCTTGAACACCGGGGAGCTGTTTTTT. This gives the protein CATSEGSLNTGELFF.

This clonotype was seen only a few times. The chain joins TRBV18 to TRBJ2-4; D possibly uses TRBD1 or TRBD2 (5 bases each). Trimming shortened V by 1 base and J by 2 bases, and 15 bases separated the two germline ends. Germline assignment: CDR1 KGHSH and CDR2 LQKENI. The CDR3 is 17 amino acids. The DNA for the CDR3 is TGTGCCAGCTCACCACTCGGGACGACCGTTCCCAAAAACATTCAGTACTTC. Translation gives CASSPLGTTVPKNIQYF.

This clonotype was observed at least ten times. The CDR3 DNA sequence: TGTGCCAGCAGCTTCCCCCAGGCGGGGTTCAACATTCAGTACTTC. This codes for CASSFPQAGFNIQYF. The chain joins TRBV7-2 to TRBJ2-4, with D perhaps matching TRBD2 (6 bases). Germline CDR1 and CDR2: SGHTA and FQGNSA. V dropped 3 bases and J dropped 7 bases, with 16 bases sitting between them. The CDR3 covers 15 residues.

This clonotype came up many times. This sequence joins TRBV29-1 and TRBJ2-6; 9 nucleotides match TRBD1. The CDR3 loop spans 15 amino acids. Per the germline V gene, CDR1 is SQVTM and CDR2 is ANQGSEA. J was trimmed by 4 bases and V by 8 bases; bases with no gene match: 9. CDR3 sequence: CSTRDRDSGANVLTF. CDR3 sequence (DNA): TGCAGCACCCGGGACAGGGACTCCGGGGCCAACGTCCTGACTTTC.

This clonotype has ten or more counts. The gene calls are TRBV7-9 and TRBJ2-7; D may be TRBD2 (6 bases). The V gene lost 4 bases and the J gene lost 7 bases, with 14 bases spanning the gap. CDR3 length: 13 residues. Germline CDR1 SEHNR, CDR2 FQNEAQ (reference sequence). The CDR3 DNA reads as TGTGCCAGCAGCTCTGCAGCGGGTCCTGAGCAGTACTTC. Encoded protein: CASSSAAGPEQYF. Drawing the rest from reference TRBV7-9 and TRBJ2-7, the complete variable domain is DTGVSQNPRHKITKRGQNVTFRCDPISEHNRLYWYRQTLGQGPEFLTYFQNEAQLEKSRLLSDRFSAERPKGSFSTLEIQRTEQGDSAMYLCASSSAAGPEQYFGPGTRLTVT.

This clonotype was seen at least ten times. The chain couples TRBV6-5 to TRBJ1-2; D unresolved. Trimming shortened V by 1 base and J by 8 bases, and 17 bases separated the two germline ends. CDR1 is MNHEY, CDR2 SVGAGI, per germline. The CDR3 is made up of 15 amino acids. The DNA for the CDR3 is TGTGCCAGCAGTTACTTCCCCGGGAGAGTTGCGGGCTACACCTTC. Protein sequence: CASSYFPGRVAGYTF.

This clonotype was seen ten or more times. V usage is TRBV7-9 and J usage is TRBJ2-6; D possibly corresponds to TRBD2 (5 bases). V dropped 3 bases and J dropped 4 bases, with 7 bases sitting between them. The CDR3 covers 14 residues. Germline loops: CDR1 SEHNR, CDR2 FQNEAQ (reference sequence). The CDR3 nucleotides are TGTGCCAGCAGCTTTCCGGGGGGGGCCAACGTCCTGACTTTC. This codes for CASSFPGGANVLTF.

This clonotype has a count of ten or more. The rearrangement uses TRBV15 and TRBJ2-1; 7 nucleotides match TRBD1. J lost 3 bases, V lost 5 bases, and 4 bases had no gene match. Germline CDR1 reads LNHNV; CDR2 reads YYDKDF (reference sequence). The CDR3 runs to 14 residues. CDR3 residues: CATSGTERYNEQFF. The CDR3 DNA reads as TGTGCCACCAGCGGGACAGAACGCTACAATGAGCAGTTCTTC. Full variable domain (rest looked up from reference TRBV15 and TRBJ2-1): DAMVIQNPRYQVTQFGKPVTLSCSQTLNHNVMYWYQQKSSQAPKLLFHYYDKDFNNEADTPDNFQSRRPNTSFCFLDIRSPGLGDTAMYLCATSGTERYNEQFFGPGTRLTVL.

This clonotype was seen many times. The chain combines TRBV29-1 with TRBJ2-7; D remains ambiguous. This CDR3 comprises 13 residues. V was clipped by 4 bases and J by 2 bases, with 12 bases between them. Germline V gives CDR1 SQVTM, CDR2 ANQGSEA. The CDR3 nucleotides are TGCAGCGTTGTAGAGGTCGTCCCCTACGAGCAGTACTTC. Amino acids: CSVVEVVPYEQYF.

This clonotype appeared many times. The chain is built from TRBV6-5 and TRBJ1-2; 10 bases are shared with TRBD1. With 5 bases clipped from V and 4 bases from J, the junction kept 16 bases outside the gene matches. The CDR3 sequence is 18 residues long. CDR1 MNHEY and CDR2 SVGAGI come from the germline V gene. The CDR3 reads CASSGRSGGQGSLYGYTF. The CDR3 DNA reads TGTGCCAGCAGTGGACGATCCGGGGGACAGGGGTCCCTCTATGGCTACACCTTC.